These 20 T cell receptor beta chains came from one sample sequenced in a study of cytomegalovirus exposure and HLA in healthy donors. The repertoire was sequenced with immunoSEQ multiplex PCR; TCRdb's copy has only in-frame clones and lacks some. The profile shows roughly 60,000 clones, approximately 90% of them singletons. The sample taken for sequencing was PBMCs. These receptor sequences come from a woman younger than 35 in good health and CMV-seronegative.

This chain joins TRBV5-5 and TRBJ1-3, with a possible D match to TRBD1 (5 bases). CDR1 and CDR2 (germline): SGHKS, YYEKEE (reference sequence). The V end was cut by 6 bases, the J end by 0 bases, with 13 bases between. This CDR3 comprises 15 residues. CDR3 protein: CASNRDGSSGNTIYF. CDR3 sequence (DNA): TGTGCCAGCAACCGGGACGGGAGCTCTGGAAACACCATATATTTT. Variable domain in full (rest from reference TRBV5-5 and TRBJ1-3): DAGVTQSPTHLIKTRGQQVTLRCSPISGHKSVSWYQQVLGQGPQFIFQYYEKEERGRGNFPDRFSARQFPNYSSELNVNALLLGDSALYLCASNRDGSSGNTIYFGEGSWLTVV.

The DNA for the CDR3 is TGCGCCAGCAGGCGGGGGACTAACACAGATACGCAGTATTTT. Protein sequence: CASRRGTNTDTQYF. The J gene is TRBJ2-3, the V gene TRBV5-1; the match to TRBD2 covers 7 bases. V shed 5 bases and J 2 bases; nucleotides not matched to a gene: 5. The CDR3 sequence is 14 residues long. The V gene's germline CDR1 is SGHRS and CDR2 YFSETQ.

CDR3: CASSYTLLGEQYF. CDR3 DNA sequence: TGTGCCAGCAGTTACACCTTACTTGGCGAGCAGTACTTC. J is TRBJ2-7 and V is TRBV6-5; D not resolved. Germline V lookup: CDR1 MNHEY, CDR2 SVGAGI. The CDR3 has 13 amino acids. The V end was cut by 2 bases, the J end by 6 bases, with 11 bases between.

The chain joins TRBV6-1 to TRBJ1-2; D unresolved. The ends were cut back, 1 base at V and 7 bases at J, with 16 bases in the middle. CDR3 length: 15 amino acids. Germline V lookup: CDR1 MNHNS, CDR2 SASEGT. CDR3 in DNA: TGTGCCAGCAGTGAAGTATTGGGCAGAACCCCTGGCTACACCTTC. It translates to CASSEVLGRTPGYTF.

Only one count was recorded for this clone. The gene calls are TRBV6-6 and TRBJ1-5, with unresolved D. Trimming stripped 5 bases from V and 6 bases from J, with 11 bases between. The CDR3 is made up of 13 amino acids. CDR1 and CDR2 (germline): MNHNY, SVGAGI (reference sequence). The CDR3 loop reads CASSPPSVQPQHF. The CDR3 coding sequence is TGTGCCAGCAGTCCCCCATCGGTTCAGCCCCAGCATTTT.

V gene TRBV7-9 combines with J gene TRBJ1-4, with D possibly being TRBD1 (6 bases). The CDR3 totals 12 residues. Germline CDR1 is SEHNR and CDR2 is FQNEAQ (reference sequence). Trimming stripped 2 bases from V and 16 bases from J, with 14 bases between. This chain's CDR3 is CASSLSSGGQFF. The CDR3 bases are TGTGCCAGCAGCTTAAGCTCGGGGGGGCAGTTTTTT.

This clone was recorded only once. This CDR3 is CASLRDSNQPQHF. In nucleotides, the CDR3 is TGTGCCAGCCTCAGGGATAGCAATCAGCCCCAGCATTTT. This chain uses TRBV28 with TRBJ1-5; possible D gene TRBD1, 5 bases. The CDR3 spans 13 residues. Germline V gives CDR1 MDHEN, CDR2 SYDVKM. Between the trimmed V and J ends, which lost 8 bases and 0 bases, there was a span of 8 bases.

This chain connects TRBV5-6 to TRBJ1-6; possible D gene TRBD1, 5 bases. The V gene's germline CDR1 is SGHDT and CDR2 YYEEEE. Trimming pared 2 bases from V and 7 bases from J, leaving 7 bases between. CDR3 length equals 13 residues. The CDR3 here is CASSFRTNSPLHF. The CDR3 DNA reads TGTGCCAGCAGCTTCCGGACAAATTCACCCCTCCACTTT.

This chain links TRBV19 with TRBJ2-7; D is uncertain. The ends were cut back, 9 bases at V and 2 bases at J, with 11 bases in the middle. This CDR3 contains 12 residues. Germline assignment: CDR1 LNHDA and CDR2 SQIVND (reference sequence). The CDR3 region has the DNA TGTGCCAGCAATACAGAACCCTACGAGCAGTACTTC. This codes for CASNTEPYEQYF.

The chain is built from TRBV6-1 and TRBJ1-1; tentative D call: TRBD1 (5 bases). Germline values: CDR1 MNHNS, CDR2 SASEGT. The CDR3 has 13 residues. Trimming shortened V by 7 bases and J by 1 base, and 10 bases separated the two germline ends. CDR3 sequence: CASKTTENTEAFF. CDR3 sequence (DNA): TGTGCCAGCAAAACGACAGAGAACACTGAAGCTTTCTTT.

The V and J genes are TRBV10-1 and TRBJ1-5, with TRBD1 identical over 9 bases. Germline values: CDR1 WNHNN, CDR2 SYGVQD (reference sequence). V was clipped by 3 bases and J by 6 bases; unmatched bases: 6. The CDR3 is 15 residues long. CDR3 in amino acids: CASSDGQGRSQPQHF. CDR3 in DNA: TGCGCCAGCAGTGATGGACAGGGGAGATCTCAGCCCCAGCATTTT.

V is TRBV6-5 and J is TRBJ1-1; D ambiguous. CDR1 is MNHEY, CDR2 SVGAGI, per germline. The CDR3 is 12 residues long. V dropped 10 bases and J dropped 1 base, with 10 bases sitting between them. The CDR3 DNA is TGTGCCAACCGAGAACGGAACACTGAAGCTTTCTTT. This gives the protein CANRERNTEAFF.

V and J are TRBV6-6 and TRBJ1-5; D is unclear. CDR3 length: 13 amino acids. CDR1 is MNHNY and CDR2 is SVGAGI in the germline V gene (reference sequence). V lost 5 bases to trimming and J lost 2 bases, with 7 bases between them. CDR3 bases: TGTGCCAGCAGTATCTTCGGCAATCAGCCCCAGCATTTT. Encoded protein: CASSIFGNQPQHF.

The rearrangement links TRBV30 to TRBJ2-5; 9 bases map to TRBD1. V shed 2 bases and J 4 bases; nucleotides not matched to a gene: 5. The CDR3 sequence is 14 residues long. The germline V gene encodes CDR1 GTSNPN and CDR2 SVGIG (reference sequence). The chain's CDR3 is CAWSKGQGTETQYF. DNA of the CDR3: TGTGCCTGGAGTAAAGGACAGGGGACAGAGACCCAGTACTTC.

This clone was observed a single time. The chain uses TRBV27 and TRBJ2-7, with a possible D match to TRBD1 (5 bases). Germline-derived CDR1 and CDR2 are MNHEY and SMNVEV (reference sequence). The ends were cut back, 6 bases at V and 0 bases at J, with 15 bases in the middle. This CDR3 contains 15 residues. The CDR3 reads CASSQSTASSYEQYF. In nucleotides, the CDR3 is TGTGCCAGCAGCCAATCGACAGCCAGCTCCTACGAGCAGTACTTC.

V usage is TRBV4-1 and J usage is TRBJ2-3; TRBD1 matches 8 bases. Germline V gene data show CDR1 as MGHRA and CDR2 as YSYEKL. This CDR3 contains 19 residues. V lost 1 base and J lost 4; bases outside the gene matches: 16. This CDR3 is CASSQAPSVETGEADTQYF. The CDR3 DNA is TGCGCCAGCAGCCAAGCCCCGTCGGTCGAGACAGGGGAGGCAGATACGCAGTATTTT.

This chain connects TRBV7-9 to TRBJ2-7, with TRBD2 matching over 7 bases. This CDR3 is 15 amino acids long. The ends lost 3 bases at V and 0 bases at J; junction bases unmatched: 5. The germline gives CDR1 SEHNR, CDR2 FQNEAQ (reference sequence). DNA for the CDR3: TGTGCCAGCAGCTTCGATCGGGACTACTCCTACGAGCAGTACTTC. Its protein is CASSFDRDYSYEQYF.

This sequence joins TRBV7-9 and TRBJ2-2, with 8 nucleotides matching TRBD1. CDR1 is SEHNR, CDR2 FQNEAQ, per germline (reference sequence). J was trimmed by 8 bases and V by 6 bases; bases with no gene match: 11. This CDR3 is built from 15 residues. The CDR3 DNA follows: TGTGCCAGCAGTCGAGGACAGGGTCTACCGGGGGAGCTGTTTTTT. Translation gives CASSRGQGLPGELFF.

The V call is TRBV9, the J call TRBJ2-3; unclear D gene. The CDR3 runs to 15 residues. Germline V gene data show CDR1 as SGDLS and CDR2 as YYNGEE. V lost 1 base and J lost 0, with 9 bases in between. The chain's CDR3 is CASSVNGFSTDTQYF. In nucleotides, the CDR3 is TGTGCCAGCAGCGTAAACGGGTTTAGCACAGATACGCAGTATTTT.

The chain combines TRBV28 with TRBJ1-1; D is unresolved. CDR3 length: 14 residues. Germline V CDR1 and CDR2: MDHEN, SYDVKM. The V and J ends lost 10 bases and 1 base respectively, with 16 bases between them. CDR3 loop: CANNLREGNTEAFF. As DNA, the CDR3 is TGTGCCAACAACCTCCGCGAGGGGAACACTGAAGCTTTCTTT.